The 25 T cell receptor beta chains reported below all come from one sample, sequenced in a study of neurological immune-mediated disorders. Each CDR3 protein is one row after TCRdb ran MiXCR on the 5' RACE reads. Among 60,000 to 70,000 distinct CDR3 sequences listed, over 4% were seen once. The material sequenced was PBMCs. The receptors were sampled from a human donor with multiple sclerosis. The donor label of this sample is uncertain.

This clonotype has at least ten counts. The J gene is TRBJ2-1, the V gene TRBV20-1; D is perhaps TRBD2 (5 bases). The V and J ends lost 1 base and 3 bases respectively, with 10 bases between them. There are 14 residues in the CDR3. The germline V gene has CDR1 DFQATT and CDR2 SNEGSKA (reference sequence). The CDR3, as DNA: TGCAGTGCTAGAGGCCAGCGGCACTACAATGAGCAGTTCTTC. This encodes CSARGQRHYNEQFF.

This rearrangement joins TRBV10-3 to TRBJ1-2; 8 nucleotides agree with TRBD1. The CDR3 has 14 residues. V was pared by 0 bases and J by 7 bases, with 4 bases of the junction left unmatched. Per the germline V gene, CDR1 is ENHRY and CDR2 is SYGVKD. This CDR3 reads CAISESGTGTGYTF. The DNA of the CDR3 is TGTGCCATCAGTGAGTCGGGGACAGGAACTGGCTACACCTTC.

This clonotype was recorded many times. The chain employs TRBV29-1 and TRBJ2-3; D is unclear. V gave up 1 base and J gave up 10 bases, with 21 bases separating them. The germline V gene encodes CDR1 SQVTM and CDR2 ANQGSEA. CDR3 length equals 15 residues. CDR3 sequence: CSVEGGLRTGPAQYF. CDR3 bases: TGCAGCGTTGAAGGTGGGCTCCGGACCGGACCTGCGCAGTATTTT.

The sample holds many counts of this clonotype. The V gene is TRBV9, the J gene TRBJ2-3; maybe TRBD1 (6 bases). V lost 4 bases and J lost 5, with 8 bases in between. Germline V gene data show CDR1 as SGDLS and CDR2 as YYNGEE. The CDR3 has 12 residues. CDR3 sequence reads: CASSPQGDTQYF. The CDR3 DNA is TGTGCCAGCAGCCCACAGGGAGATACGCAGTATTTT. Drawing the rest from reference TRBV9 and TRBJ2-3, the complete variable domain is DSGVTQTPKHLITATGQRVTLRCSPRSGDLSVYWYQQSLDQGLQFLIQYYNGEERAKGNILERFSAQQFPDLHSELNLSSLELGDSALYFCASSPQGDTQYFGPGTRLTVL.

This clonotype was detected many times. This chain links TRBV5-6 with TRBJ1-6, with D perhaps TRBD1 (5 bases). CDR3 size: 17 residues. V dropped 0 bases and J dropped 3 bases, with 13 bases sitting between them. The V gene's germline CDR1 is SGHDT and CDR2 YYEEEE. The CDR3 protein is CASSLDPRQGYNSPLHF. The CDR3 DNA sequence: TGTGCCAGCAGCTTGGACCCACGGCAGGGCTATAATTCACCCCTCCACTTT. Combining the CDR3 with reference TRBV5-6 and TRBJ1-6 gives the whole variable domain DAGVTQSPTHLIKTRGQQVTLRCSPKSGHDTVSWYQQALGQGPQFIFQYYEEEERQRGNFPDRFSGHQFPNYSSELNVNALLLGDSALYLCASSLDPRQGYNSPLHFGNGTRLTVT.

This clonotype was observed at least ten times. The chain couples TRBV7-9 to TRBJ2-7; D may be TRBD2 (7 bases). V was shortened by 5 bases and J by 2 bases, with 16 bases between the two germline ends. This CDR3 has 15 amino acids. The germline CDR1 and CDR2 sequences are SEHNR and FQNEAQ (reference sequence). The CDR3, as DNA: TGTGCCAGCAGCCAGAGGGGGGGCTTAGCCTACGAGCAGTACTTC. Amino acid sequence: CASSQRGGLAYEQYF.

As regards this clonotype: A much larger clone sits a single nucleotide away, making a read error possible. This rearrangement joins TRBV18 to TRBJ1-1, with D perhaps TRBD1 (5 bases). CDR3 length: 15 amino acids. CDR1 is KGHSH and CDR2 is LQKENI in the germline V gene. CDR3 coding DNA: TGTGTCAGCTCAGCCGGGGGAGGAGGGAACACTGAAGCTTTCTTT. Protein product: CVSSAGGGGNTEAFF.

This clonotype appeared many times. The chain joins TRBV7-9 to TRBJ2-5; D uncertain. V was clipped by 1 base and J by 0 bases, with 9 bases between them. The CDR3 has 15 amino acids. CDR1 and CDR2 from the germline V gene are SEHNR and FQNEAQ (reference sequence). The CDR3, as DNA: TGTGCCAGCAGCTTAGGGGTAGCCTACCAAGAGACCCAGTACTTC. It is translated as CASSLGVAYQETQYF. Drawing the rest from reference TRBV7-9 and TRBJ2-5, the complete variable domain is DTGVSQNPRHKITKRGQNVTFRCDPISEHNRLYWYRQTLGQGPEFLTYFQNEAQLEKSRLLSDRFSAERPKGSFSTLEIQRTEQGDSAMYLCASSLGVAYQETQYFGPGTRLLVL.

This clonotype was counted many times. V gene TRBV20-1 combines with J gene TRBJ1-1; the match to TRBD1 covers 8 bases. The germline gives CDR1 DFQATT, CDR2 SNEGSKA (reference sequence). With V trimmed by 5 bases and J by 1 base, 3 bases remained unmatched. The CDR3 contains 13 residues. This CDR3 reads CSALTGENTEAFF. CDR3 nucleotides: TGCAGTGCTTTGACAGGGGAGAACACTGAAGCTTTCTTT.

The sample holds many counts of this clonotype. The chain is built from TRBV11-2 and TRBJ2-7; TRBD1 agrees at 9 bases. Germline V gives CDR1 SGHAT, CDR2 FQNNGV. With V trimmed by 4 bases and J by 8 bases, 6 bases remained unmatched. The CDR3 is 13 amino acids. CDR3 region: CASSSTGGEKQYF. CDR3 in DNA: TGTGCCAGCAGCTCGACAGGGGGGGAGAAGCAGTACTTC.

This clonotype came up many times. The J gene is TRBJ2-7, the V gene TRBV20-1; D ambiguous. The germline V gene encodes CDR1 DFQATT and CDR2 SNEGSKA (reference sequence). V lost 0 bases to trimming and J lost 6 bases, with 6 bases between them. This CDR3 is built from 11 residues. The CDR3 loop is CSARDRTEQYF. In DNA form, the CDR3 reads TGCAGTGCTAGAGATAGGACCGAGCAGTACTTC.

This clonotype occurred many times. CDR3 in amino acids: CASSLPADNTGELFF. CDR3 DNA: TGTGCCAGCAGCCTACCGGCGGATAACACCGGGGAGCTGTTTTTT. The chain is built from TRBV7-8 and TRBJ2-2; D is uncertain. The CDR3 is made up of 15 amino acids. Germline V gene lookup returns CDR1 SGHVS and CDR2 FQNEAQ. The V end was cut by 5 bases, the J end by 2 bases, with 12 bases between. The full variable domain, in which reference TRBV7-8 and TRBJ2-2 provide the parts outside the CDR3, is GAGVSQSPRYKVAKRGQDVALRCDPISGHVSLFWYQQALGQGPEFLTYFQNEAQLDKSGLPSDRFFAERPEGSVSTLKIQRTQQEDSAVYLCASSLPADNTGELFFGEGSRLTVL.

This clonotype showed up many times. The chain is built from TRBV12-3 or TRBV12-4 and TRBJ2-1; D assignment may be TRBD1 or TRBD2 (5 bases each). The CDR3 covers 13 residues. Trimming pared 6 bases from V and 5 bases from J, leaving 11 bases between. This CDR3 is CASSPGRNNEQFF. The CDR3 DNA reads TGTGCCAGCAGCCCGGGACGTAACAATGAGCAGTTCTTC.

This clonotype was found many times. The chain has TRBV9 and TRBJ1-6; the D is unclear. The CDR3 totals 13 residues. The germline gives CDR1 SGDLS, CDR2 YYNGEE. The ends were cut back, 0 bases at V and 8 bases at J, with 6 bases in the middle. CDR3 nucleotides: TGTGCCAGCAGCGTAGATCTCTATTCACCCCTCCACTTT. Residues: CASSVDLYSPLHF. Looking up the rest from reference TRBV9 and TRBJ1-6 gives the full variable domain: DSGVTQTPKHLITATGQRVTLRCSPRSGDLSVYWYQQSLDQGLQFLIQYYNGEERAKGNILERFSAQQFPDLHSELNLSSLELGDSALYFCASSVDLYSPLHFGNGTRLTVT.

This clonotype showed up many times. The rearrangement uses TRBV7-6 and TRBJ2-3; TRBD2 matches 11 bases. The V segment lost 1 base and the J segment 3 bases; nucleotides outside the gene matches: 9. The CDR3 runs to 18 residues. Germline V gives CDR1 SGHVS, CDR2 FNYEAQ. CDR3 nucleotide sequence: TGTGCCAGCAGCTTAGGGATTCGACTAGCGGGGCCTACAGATACGCAGTATTTT. Its protein is CASSLGIRLAGPTDTQYF. Full variable domain (outside the CDR3, taken from reference TRBV7-6 and TRBJ2-3): GAGVSQSPRYKVTKRGQDVALRCDPISGHVSLYWYRQALGQGPEFLTYFNYEAQQDKSGLPNDRFSAERPEGSISTLTIQRTEQRDSAMYRCASSLGIRLAGPTDTQYFGPGTRLTVL.

The chain has TRBV6-1 and TRBJ1-1, with D possibly matching TRBD1 (6 bases). Looked up from germline, CDR1 is MNHNS and CDR2 is SASEGT. V shed 11 bases and J shed 7 bases, with 14 bases lying between them. CDR3 length: 11 residues. The CDR3 spells CAGKTGYEAFF. For the CDR3, the DNA is TGTGCCGGGAAGACAGGATATGAAGCTTTCTTT.

This clonotype showed up many times. This sequence joins TRBV5-1 and TRBJ2-3, with 12 bases lining up with TRBD2. Germline V gives CDR1 SGHRS, CDR2 YFSETQ. The V and J ends lost 8 bases and 4 bases, in that order; junction bases with no gene match: 5. The CDR3 loop spans 14 amino acids. The CDR3 spells CASRLAGDPDTQYF. The CDR3 nucleotides read TGCGCCAGTAGACTAGCGGGGGACCCAGATACGCAGTATTTT.

There are many counts of this clonotype. This chain uses TRBV7-7 with TRBJ2-1; a weak D match, TRBD1 (6 bases). The CDR3 extends over 13 amino acids. Trimming stripped 4 bases from V and 8 bases from J, with 12 bases between. CDR1 SSHAT and CDR2 FNYEAQ come from the germline V gene (reference sequence). CDR3 region: CASSSDRTHEQFF. CDR3 DNA sequence: TGTGCCAGCAGCTCCGACAGGACGCATGAGCAGTTCTTC.

This clonotype appeared many times. The chain carries TRBV20-1 and TRBJ1-1, with D tentatively TRBD1 (6 bases). In germline, CDR1 is DFQATT, CDR2 SNEGSKA (reference sequence). Trimming left V 1 base short and J 3 bases short, with 15 bases between. This CDR3 comprises 15 residues. The CDR3 DNA reads TGCAGTGCTAGAGGCGCCACAGGGTTGGACACTGAAGCTTTCTTT. This sequence encodes CSARGATGLDTEAFF.

This clonotype was detected ten times or more. The rearrangement joins TRBV5-6 to TRBJ1-5; 10 bases are a match to TRBD1. The CDR3 covers 15 residues. V lost 2 bases and J lost 10; bases outside the gene matches: 9. CDR1 is SGHDT, CDR2 YYEEEE, per germline. The CDR3 loop reads CASSFGTGAGSPQHF. In DNA, the CDR3 is TGTGCCAGCAGCTTCGGGACAGGGGCGGGATCACCCCAGCATTTT.

V is TRBV5-1 and J is TRBJ2-6, with 7 nucleotides matching TRBD1. The CDR3 is 20 residues long. V gave up 0 bases and J gave up 0 bases; unmatched junction bases: 12. Germline values: CDR1 SGHRS, CDR2 YFSETQ. This CDR3 reads CASSLGPGTADLSGANVLTF. CDR3 coding DNA: TGCGCCAGCAGCTTGGGACCCGGGACAGCGGACCTCTCTGGGGCCAACGTCCTGACTTTC.

This clonotype appeared many times. The chain links TRBV20-1 to TRBJ1-5; TRBD1 might be the D (5 bases). CDR1 is DFQATT and CDR2 is SNEGSKA in the germline V gene (reference sequence). The CDR3 length is 15 residues. Trimming took off 5 bases at V and 5 bases at J, with 19 bases between the two ends. The DNA of the CDR3 is TGCAGTGCTCATCGGGACTCAGGGAGCGATCAGCCCCAGCATTTT. This sequence encodes CSAHRDSGSDQPQHF.

The rearrangement links TRBV10-3 to TRBJ1-6; D is uncertain. The germline V gene has CDR1 ENHRY and CDR2 SYGVKD. The V gene lost 3 bases and the J gene lost 9 bases, with 15 bases spanning the gap. The CDR3 extends over 15 amino acids. The CDR3 sequence: CAISDRISARSPLHF. The CDR3 region has the DNA TGTGCCATCAGTGATAGAATATCGGCCCGTTCACCCCTCCACTTT.

This clonotype occurred many times. The chain combines TRBV6-5 with TRBJ2-1; TRBD1 aligns across 11 bases. The CDR3 consists of 15 residues. Germline V gene sequence: CDR1 MNHEY, CDR2 SVGAGI. Trimming took 6 bases from V and 11 from J; bases not matched to a gene: 12. CDR3 sequence: CASSYVSGQGDKQFF. In DNA form, the CDR3 reads TGTGCCAGCAGCTATGTCTCGGGACAGGGGGATAAGCAGTTCTTC.

This clonotype was recorded at least ten times. This chain joins TRBV7-6 and TRBJ2-3, with D perhaps TRBD1 (7 bases). V was cut by 0 bases and J by 6 bases, with 16 bases left in between. Germline V gene lookup returns CDR1 SGHVS and CDR2 FNYEAQ. The CDR3 covers 16 residues. The CDR3 is CASSLARGQTGDTQYF. In DNA form, the CDR3 reads TGTGCCAGCAGCTTAGCGCGGGGACAGACCGGCGATACGCAGTATTTT.